The 9 T cell receptor beta chains below all came from one sample that was sequenced in a study of T cells in Graves' hyperthyroidism and ophthalmopathy. The source material, RNA transcripts, was used to amplify TCR beta CDR3 regions. HTBI primers were employed in a first-round RT-PCR of the TCR CDR3. TCRdb used MiXCR to reprocess the multiplex PCR reads, holding one entry per CDR3 protein. The table has around 690,000 distinct CDR3 sequences, roughly 17% seen once. The sequencing sample was made of blood. These receptors all stem from a middle-aged man with Graves' hyperthyroidism.

The chain joins TRBV7-6 to TRBJ2-7; D gene uncertain. Germline V gene sequence: CDR1 SGHVS, CDR2 FNYEAQ. Trimming took 4 bases from V and 5 from J, leaving 15 bases between them. The CDR3 is made up of 14 amino acids. The CDR3 DNA sequence: TGTGCCAGCAGCTCCCCCCAGGAGAGCAACGAGCAGTACTTC. Protein sequence: CASSSPQESNEQYF.

The J gene is TRBJ2-3, the V gene TRBV7-3; 7 bases map to TRBD2. Germline trimming cut 2 bases from V and 4 bases from J; bases unmatched to any gene: 3. CDR1 and CDR2 (germline): SGHTA, FQGTGA. CDR3 length: 14 amino acids. The CDR3: CASSLGRESDTQYF. As DNA, the CDR3 is TGTGCCAGCAGCTTAGGGCGGGAGTCAGATACGCAGTATTTT.

Worth noting for this clonotype: This could be a read error, since a much larger clone is one nucleotide away. The chain recombines TRBV11-2 with TRBJ2-1; 11 positions match TRBD2. The CDR3 is 16 amino acids. Germline values: CDR1 SGHAT, CDR2 FQNNGV. The junction had 1 base not matched to a gene; V was cut back by 1 base and J by 2 bases. The chain's CDR3 is CASSLVTSGAYNEQFF. The CDR3 DNA follows: TGTGCCAGCAGCTTAGTGACTAGCGGGGCCTACAATGAGCAGTTCTTC.

This clonotype was counted between two and nine times. The chain carries TRBV2 and TRBJ2-3; TRBD1 might be the D (5 bases). Germline lookup yields CDR1 SNHLY and CDR2 FYNNEI. This CDR3 spans 13 amino acids. V lost 4 bases, J lost 2 bases, and 7 bases lay in between. The CDR3 nucleotides read TGTGCCAGCAGTGGTGGGGCCACAGATACGCAGTATTTT. It is translated as CASSGGATDTQYF.

This chain links TRBV6-2 or TRBV6-3 with TRBJ1-5, with D hard to call. This CDR3 contains 15 residues. Germline values: CDR1 MNHEY, CDR2 SVGEGT. V was clipped by 6 bases and J by 0 bases, with 12 bases between them. CDR3 in amino acids: CASSMARNSNQPQHF. The CDR3 DNA follows: TGTGCCAGCAGCATGGCACGGAATAGCAATCAGCCCCAGCATTTT.

The chain uses TRBV4-1 and TRBJ2-1, with 10 bases matching TRBD2. This CDR3 region has 17 residues. The V gene end was trimmed by 2 bases and the J gene end by 0 bases; junction bases not matched to a gene: 4. CDR1 is MGHRA, CDR2 YSYEKL, per germline. The CDR3 DNA is TGCGCCAGCAGCCAACGGACTAGCGGCAGCTCCTACAATGAGCAGTTCTTC. Protein: CASSQRTSGSSYNEQFF.

This clonotype was recorded at least ten times. The V call is TRBV12-5, the J call TRBJ2-4; the D gene is possibly TRBD2 (6 bases). V was shortened by 2 bases and J by 0 bases, with 14 bases between the two germline ends. This CDR3 region has 17 residues. Per the germline V gene, CDR1 is LGHNT and CDR2 is FRNRAP. The CDR3, as DNA: TGTGCTAGTGGTTTGAGGCGGTGGGACTCAGCCAAAAACATTCAGTACTTC. Translation: CASGLRRWDSAKNIQYF.

This clonotype came up many times. The genes are TRBV24-1 and TRBJ2-1, with 11 bases matching TRBD2. Germline values: CDR1 KGHDR, CDR2 SFDVKD. The V and J ends lost 4 bases and 8 bases, in that order; junction bases with no gene match: 9. The CDR3 totals 16 residues. CDR3 coding DNA: TGTGCCACCAGTGACTCCGGGACTAGCGGCTCTGATGAGCAGTTCTTC. This translates into CATSDSGTSGSDEQFF.

The genes are TRBV13 and TRBJ2-7; 12 bases fit TRBD2. CDR3 length: 15 amino acids. The V and J ends lost 5 bases and 6 bases, in that order; junction bases with no gene match: 8. Germline V lookup: CDR1 PRHDT, CDR2 FYEKMQ (reference sequence). This chain's CDR3 is CASSPRASGRAEQYF. The CDR3, as DNA: TGTGCCAGCAGCCCCCGGGCTAGCGGGAGGGCCGAGCAGTACTTC.